This T cell receptor beta chain was retrieved from a study of T-cell reconstitution after alpha-beta-depleted transplantation in children (dated by TCRdb to 2016 to 2017). A note on the overall study: Using TCR repertoire profiling, the study followed T-cell immune reconstitution in a quantitative way in children after TCRalphabeta/CD19-depleted allogeneic hematopoietic cell transplantation. Study-wide conclusions, independent of this receptor: In some patients, high TCRbeta diversity at day 60 was attributed to recipient T cells and intrathymic progenitors that had survived conditioning. Over the following months the frequencies of hyperexpanded clones went down, and after one year T-cell counts and TCRbeta diversity were mostly credited to newly produced T cells. About two months after transplant, the apparently early recovery of alphabetaT-cell counts reportedly depended on just several hundred clones that had expanded rapidly and came from non-depleted graft cells.

V and J are trimmed by 6 bases and 5 bases, and the gene matches miss 5 bases of the junction. CDR1 and CDR2 were assigned from the germline V gene (reference sequence) as LGHDT and YNNKEL. From the cysteine up to the phenylalanine, the CDR3 has a length of 13 residues. CDR3 DNA is the only sequence kept; it has 39 bases, read in frame from the first base. The meaning of the sample's treatment or condition label: allogeneic hematopoietic cell transplantation with graft depleted of TCRalphabeta T cells and CD19 B cells. The transplant recipients were children given TCRalphabeta/CD19-depleted allogeneic hematopoietic cell grafts. The sample holds many counts of this clonotype. This clone's antigen is unknown. There are no base qualities to consult, and no much larger clone falls within one base. To prepare the library, PCR was applied. Sequencing took place on an Illumina HiSeq 2500. TCR library preparation used molecular barcoding, with unique molecular identifiers applied to normalize quantification of the TCRbeta repertoire. TCRdb reworked the public reads: Q25 trimming with fastp, MiXCR clone assembly, productive beta chains retained. Each entry is one CDR3 protein sequence, shown with its most common DNA and genes. In all, the sample holds about 260,000 distinct CDR3 sequences, and around 7.8% of those were seen once. Jointly, the top ten make up 6.3% of the sample.

This receptor was taken from a male patient between 10 and 17 years old who had a stem cell transplant for acute lymphoblastic leukemia, so the T cells may come from the graft donor. The material sequenced was PBMCs, mostly from graft donor cells, taken 180 days after TCRalphabeta/CD19-depleted stem cell transplant. The rearranged segments are TRBV3-1 and TRBJ2-7, and 9 junction bases match TRBD2. The encoded CDR3 is CASRRAGGHEQYF. The bases are TGTGCCAGCAGACGAGCGGGGGGACACGAGCAGTACTTC.